This TCR beta chain was recovered during a study of blood T cells in healthy people across ages. The wider study: In model experiments, template switching was able to capture about one barcoded beta molecule for every two T cells that were present. Study outcomes and limitations: With naive T cell percentage, TCR beta diversity showed a strong correlation. Naive CD4+ cells and diversity were both higher in long-lived donors than in aged donors.

A second PCR of roughly 6 to 12 cycles used a sample-barcoded 5' primer and a J-beta primer mix. Through a template-switch adaptor with 12 random nucleotides, each cDNA molecule received a tag. TCRdb redid the calling of the 5' RACE reads with MiXCR, one entry per CDR3 protein. This table holds 1.8 million or so distinct CDR3 sequences, about 39% found once. Only a few counts were recorded for this clonotype. Its antigen remains unknown. CDR3 size: 12 residues. V was pared by 5 bases and J by 7 bases, with 15 bases between. Germline V gene data show CDR1 as SQVTM and CDR2 as ANQGSEA. The genes are TRBV29-1 and TRBJ2-7, with a possible D match to TRBD2 (6 bases). The sequence derives from a human donor in good health. Sequencing was done on a sample of blood. CDR3 sequence reads: CSVSTLRGEQYF. The CDR3 nucleotides read TGCAGCGTTAGTACCTTACGGGGGGAGCAGTACTTC.